Shown below are 10 T cell receptor beta chains from a single sample sequenced in a study of cytomegalovirus exposure and HLA in healthy donors. Primers for the PCR totalled 60 Vbeta and 13 Jbeta. Sequencing used immunoSEQ multiplex PCR; TCRdb keeps in-frame clones, though not all of them. Its table lists about 60,000 clones. Sequencing input: PBMCs. The origin of the receptors is a man aged 50 to 59 in good health and CMV-seropositive.

The V and J genes are TRBV7-2 and TRBJ2-3; TRBD2 aligns across 11 bases. The CDR3 has 15 amino acids. Trimming removed 5 bases from V and 0 bases from J; junction bases left unmatched: 1. CDR1 is SGHTA, CDR2 FQGNSA, per germline. CDR3 sequence (DNA): TGTGCCAGCAGCGGGACTAGCGGTAGCACAGATACGCAGTATTTT. Translation: CASSGTSGSTDTQYF.

V usage is TRBV19 and J usage is TRBJ2-1, with 7 nucleotides matching TRBD2. This CDR3 is built from 15 residues. The V gene end was trimmed by 2 bases and the J gene end by 5 bases; junction bases not matched to a gene: 6. The germline V gene has CDR1 LNHDA and CDR2 SQIVND (reference sequence). The CDR3, as DNA: TGTGCCAGTAGTATAACCCCACTAGCGAACAATGAGCAGTTCTTC. Amino acid sequence: CASSITPLANNEQFF.

The CDR3 DNA is TGTGCCAGCAGCGTAGCAGCGGAGAATTACAATGAGCAGTTCTTC. Residues: CASSVAAENYNEQFF. The chain employs TRBV9 and TRBJ2-1; possibly TRBD2 for D (5 bases). From germline, CDR1 is SGDLS and CDR2 YYNGEE. The CDR3 length is 15 residues. Trimming stripped 0 bases from V and 4 bases from J, with 11 bases between.

The chain is built from TRBV28 and TRBJ1-2; possibly TRBD1 for D (5 bases). Germline values: CDR1 MDHEN, CDR2 SYDVKM. The CDR3 length is 14 residues. Trimming took off 5 bases at V and 8 bases at J, with 18 bases between the two ends. CDR3 amino acids: CASSTPSPGHGYTF. For the CDR3, the DNA is TGTGCCAGCAGTACCCCCAGCCCAGGGCACGGCTACACCTTC.

This chain joins TRBV6-4 and TRBJ2-2, with D unresolved. Germline V gene lookup returns CDR1 MRHNA and CDR2 SNTAGT. CDR3 length equals 13 residues. Trimming shortened V by 0 bases and J by 5 bases, and 4 bases separated the two germline ends. As DNA, the CDR3 is TGTGCCAGCAGTGACTCCTATACCGGGGAGCTGTTTTTT. Its translation: CASSDSYTGELFF.

The gene calls are TRBV6-5 and TRBJ2-1, with D tentatively TRBD2 (6 bases). CDR3 length: 16 amino acids. V dropped 0 bases and J dropped 6 bases, with 15 bases sitting between them. CDR1 is MNHEY, CDR2 SVGAGI, per germline. The CDR3 reads CASSYSAGLLVNEQFF. The CDR3 DNA reads TGTGCCAGCAGTTACTCGGCGGGATTGCTTGTCAATGAGCAGTTCTTC.

The CDR3 region has the DNA TGTGCCAGCAGTCTAGCGGGAGCCCCTGACAATGAGCAGTTCTTC. Translating it yields CASSLAGAPDNEQFF. J is TRBJ2-1 and V is TRBV6-5, with 10 bases fitting TRBD2. The CDR3 length is 15 residues. Germline CDR1 reads MNHEY; CDR2 reads SVGAGI. Trimming removed 5 bases from V and 5 bases from J; junction bases left unmatched: 6.

This chain links TRBV5-1 with TRBJ2-7; 9 nucleotides align to TRBD1. The CDR3 sequence is 15 residues long. CDR1 SGHRS and CDR2 YFSETQ come from the germline V gene. V dropped 0 bases and J dropped 5; count of bases not matched to a gene: 6. The chain's CDR3 is CASSLDGQGTNEQYF. The CDR3 bases are TGCGCCAGCAGCTTGGATGGACAGGGGACTAACGAGCAGTACTTC.

V gene TRBV9 combines with J gene TRBJ2-1, with a weak D call TRBD2 (6 bases). The CDR3 is made up of 13 amino acids. Germline V gene lookup returns CDR1 SGDLS and CDR2 YYNGEE. V shed 0 bases and J shed 6 bases, with 7 bases lying between them. The CDR3 is CASSVVTSNEQFF. The CDR3 nucleotides read TGTGCCAGCAGCGTAGTGACTAGCAATGAGCAGTTCTTC.

The chain has TRBV10-3 and TRBJ1-2; TRBD1 matches at 8 bases. CDR1 is ENHRY, CDR2 SYGVKD, per germline. This CDR3 comprises 13 residues. V gave up 4 bases and J gave up 4 bases; unmatched junction bases: 2. The CDR3, as DNA: TGTGCCATCAGTGGAGGACAGGGCTATGGCTACACCTTC. It encodes CAISGGQGYGYTF.